This entry concerns a single T cell receptor (beta chain). Its antigen is not known. This record comes from a study of cytomegalovirus exposure and HLA in healthy donors. In the study overall: An earlier analysis identified more than 95 million unique TCR beta sequences in about 179 million T cells.

This CDR3 is 14 amino acids long. Germline-derived CDR1 and CDR2 are MNHEY and SVGAGI. The V segment lost 6 bases and the J segment 4 bases; nucleotides outside the gene matches: 8. Vbeta (60) and Jbeta (13) primers were used in the PCR. Data came from immunoSEQ multiplex PCR; TCRdb stores just in-frame clones and leaves some out. This sample has roughly 200,000 clones, with over 75% found just once. General study results and limits: Previous analysis showed most TCR beta V segments were productive about 87% or about 30% of the time. Some 150 TCR beta chains were listed as cytomegalovirus-associated. Through in vitro validation, a few CMV-associated chains were shown to be specific for CMV antigens.

The material sequenced was PBMCs. The chain carries TRBV6-5 and TRBJ1-2; 7 bases line up with TRBD1. The TCR sequence derives from a woman aged 45-65 years in good health and CMV-seronegative. The CDR3 sequence: CASSNRGRGYGYTF. Here the CDR3 DNA reads TGTGCCAGCAGCAACAGGGGTAGAGGCTATGGCTACACCTTC.